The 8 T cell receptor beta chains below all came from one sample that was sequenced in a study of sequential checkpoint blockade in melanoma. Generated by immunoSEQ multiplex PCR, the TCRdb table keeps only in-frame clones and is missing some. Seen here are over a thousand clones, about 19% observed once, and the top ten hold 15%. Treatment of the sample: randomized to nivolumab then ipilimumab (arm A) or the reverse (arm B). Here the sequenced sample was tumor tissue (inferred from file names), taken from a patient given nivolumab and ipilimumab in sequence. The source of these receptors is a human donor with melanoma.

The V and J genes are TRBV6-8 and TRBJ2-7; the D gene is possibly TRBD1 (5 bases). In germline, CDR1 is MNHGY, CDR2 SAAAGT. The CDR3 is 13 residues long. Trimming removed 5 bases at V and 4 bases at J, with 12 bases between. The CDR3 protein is CASSLLQEYEQYF. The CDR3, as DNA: TGTGCCAGCAGTCTATTACAGGAATACGAGCAGTACTTC.

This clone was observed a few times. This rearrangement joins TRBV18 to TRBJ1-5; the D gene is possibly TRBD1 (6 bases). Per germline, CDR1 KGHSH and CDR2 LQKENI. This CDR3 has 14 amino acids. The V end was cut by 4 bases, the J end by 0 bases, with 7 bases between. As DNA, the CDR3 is TGTGCCAGCTCACAGGGGGATAGCAATCAGCCCCAGCATTTT. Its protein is CASSQGDSNQPQHF.

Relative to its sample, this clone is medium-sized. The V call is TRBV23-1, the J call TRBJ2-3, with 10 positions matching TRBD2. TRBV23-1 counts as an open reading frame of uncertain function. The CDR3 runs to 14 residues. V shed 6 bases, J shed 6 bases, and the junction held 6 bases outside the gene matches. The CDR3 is CASSQAGGQDTQYF. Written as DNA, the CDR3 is TGCGCCAGCAGCCAAGCGGGGGGGCAGGATACGCAGTATTTT.

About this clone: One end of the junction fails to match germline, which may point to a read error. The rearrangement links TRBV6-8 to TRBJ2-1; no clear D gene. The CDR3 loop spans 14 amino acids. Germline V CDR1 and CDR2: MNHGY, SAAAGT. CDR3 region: CASSDSDGHNEQFF. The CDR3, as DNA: TGTGCCAGCAGTGACTCCGACGGCCACAATGAGCAGTTCTTC.

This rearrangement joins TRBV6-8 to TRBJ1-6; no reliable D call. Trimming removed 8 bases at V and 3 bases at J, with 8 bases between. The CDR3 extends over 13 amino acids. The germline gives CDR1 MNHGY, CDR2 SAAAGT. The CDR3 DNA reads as TGTGCCAGCCGTAGAGACTATAATTCACCCCTCCACTTT. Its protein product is CASRRDYNSPLHF.

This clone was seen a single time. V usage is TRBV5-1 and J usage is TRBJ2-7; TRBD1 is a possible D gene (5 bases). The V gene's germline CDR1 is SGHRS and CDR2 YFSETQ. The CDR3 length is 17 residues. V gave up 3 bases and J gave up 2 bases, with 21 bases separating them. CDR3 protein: CASSSRRLLDSTYEQYF. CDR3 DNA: TGCGCCAGCAGCTCCCGCCGTCTCCTTGACAGCACCTACGAGCAGTACTTC.

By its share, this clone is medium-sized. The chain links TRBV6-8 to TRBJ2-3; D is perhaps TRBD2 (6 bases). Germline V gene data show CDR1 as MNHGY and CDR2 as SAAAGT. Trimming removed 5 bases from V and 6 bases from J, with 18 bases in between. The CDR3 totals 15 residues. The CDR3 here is CASSLRGGEVDTQYF. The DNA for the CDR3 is TGTGCCAGCAGTCTCCGGGGCGGGGAGGTGGATACGCAGTATTTT.

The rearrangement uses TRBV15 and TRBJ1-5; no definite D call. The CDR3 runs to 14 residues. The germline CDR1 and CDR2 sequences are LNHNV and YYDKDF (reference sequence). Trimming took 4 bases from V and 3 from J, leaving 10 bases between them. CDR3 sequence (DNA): TGTGCCACCAGCACGGGCGGAGACAATCAGCCCCAGCATTTT. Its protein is CATSTGGDNQPQHF.